This note documents a single T cell receptor beta chain sequence. This CDR3 spans 17 amino acids. Trimming took 6 bases from V and 3 from J; bases not matched to a gene: 12. The germline V gene encodes CDR1 KGHSH and CDR2 LQKENI. Per the study methods: Quality scores were absent from the junction-only immunoSEQ sequences, so filtering differed. Produced via immunoSEQ multiplex PCR; TCRdb's table is partial and in-frame only. The D gene and trimming were derived from the DNA, and the V and J assignments and clone size from that table. The table shows about 1.5 million clones, with 98% occurring only once. The entry originates in a study of shared clonotypes between healthy human individuals.

The chain recombines TRBV18 with TRBJ2-3, with 10 bases matching TRBD1. Sequencing input: naive CD4+ T cells sorted from blood. Sample subset: CD45RA+ positively selected. The clonotype originates from a man aged 25 to 40 in good health. The CDR3 bases are TGTGCCAGCTCGGCCGGGACAGGGGATGTCGGGACAGATACGCAGTATTTT. Protein product: CASSAGTGDVGTDTQYF.